These 12 T cell receptor beta chains share one sample of origin, sequenced in a study of T cells after yellow fever vaccination. TCRdb called the 5' RACE reads again in MiXCR, with one record for every CDR3 protein. The sample shows 400,000 to 650,000 distinct CDR3 sequences, just over 20% of them seen only once. The sample consisted of PBMCs, taken less than 25 days after the first yellow fever vaccination. These receptor sequences come from a young man who received the YFV17D yellow fever vaccine.

The rearrangement uses TRBV5-1 and TRBJ1-3; 7 positions agree with TRBD1. Trimming took 2 bases from V and 0 from J; bases not matched to a gene: 11. The CDR3 runs 18 residues. Germline loops: CDR1 SGHRS, CDR2 YFSETQ. The CDR3 DNA is TGCGCCAGCAGCTTCGACCCGGGACAGATGATCTCTGGAAACACCATATATTTT. This gives the protein CASSFDPGQMISGNTIYF.

This clonotype has at least ten counts. The chain links TRBV20-1 to TRBJ2-5; 8 bases fit TRBD2. With V trimmed by 3 bases and J by 4 bases, 4 bases remained unmatched. The germline CDR1 and CDR2 sequences are DFQATT and SNEGSKA (reference sequence). The CDR3 is 13 amino acids. CDR3 DNA: TGCAGTGCTAGCGGGGGGGCGGGAGAGACCCAGTACTTC. This sequence encodes CSASGGAGETQYF.

This clonotype was detected a few times. CDR3 in amino acids: CASSDFTLATEAFF. The CDR3 DNA is TGTGCCAGCAGTGATTTTACCCTGGCCACTGAAGCTTTCTTT. The genes are TRBV6-1 and TRBJ1-1, with unresolved D. Trimming shortened V by 3 bases and J by 4 bases, and 12 bases separated the two germline ends. In germline, CDR1 is MNHNS, CDR2 SASEGT. This CDR3 spans 14 amino acids.

V gene TRBV7-6 combines with J gene TRBJ2-3, with D maybe TRBD1 (6 bases). The V and J ends lost 1 base and 1 base respectively, with 27 bases between them. This CDR3 has 21 amino acids. Germline assignment: CDR1 SGHVS and CDR2 FNYEAQ. The CDR3: CASSLDPVRPINSGGTDTQYF. The CDR3 bases are TGTGCCAGCAGCTTAGACCCCGTCCGGCCTATCAACTCAGGGGGCACAGATACGCAGTATTTT.

The chain combines TRBV7-9 with TRBJ2-5; no reliable D call. Trimming left V 8 bases short and J 3 bases short, with 7 bases between. This CDR3 has 11 residues. Germline lookup yields CDR1 SEHNR and CDR2 FQNEAQ (reference sequence). CDR3 sequence reads: CASRTEETQYF. The CDR3 DNA follows: TGTGCCAGCCGGACGGAAGAGACCCAGTACTTC.

In this sample, this clonotype turned up a few times. The chain recombines TRBV5-1 with TRBJ2-5; D could derive from TRBD1 or TRBD2 (5 bases each). The V end was cut by 4 bases, the J end by 3 bases, with 10 bases between. Germline-derived CDR1 and CDR2 are SGHRS and YFSETQ. The CDR3 runs to 13 residues. Here the CDR3 DNA reads TGCGCCAGCAGCCGGGGCAGTGAAGAGACCCAGTACTTC. It codes for CASSRGSEETQYF. Together with reference TRBV5-1 and TRBJ2-5, the CDR3 gives the full variable domain: KAGVTQTPRYLIKTRGQQVTLSCSPISGHRSVSWYQQTPGQGLQFLFEYFSETQRNKGNFPGRFSGRQFSNSRSEMNVSTLELGDSALYLCASSRGSEETQYFGPGTRLLVL.

There are many counts of this clonotype. The rearrangement uses TRBV28 and TRBJ2-7; 15 bases map to TRBD2. The CDR3 loop spans 15 amino acids. J was trimmed by 4 bases and V by 6 bases; bases with no gene match: 4. Per germline, CDR1 MDHEN and CDR2 SYDVKM. The chain's CDR3 is CASRRTSGGGYEQYV. The CDR3 coding sequence is TGTGCCAGCAGACGGACTAGCGGGGGGGGGTACGAGCAGTACGTC.

This clonotype has just a few counts. CDR3 residues: CASSLGIPYEQYV. In nucleotides, the CDR3 is TGTGCCAGCAGCTTGGGCATTCCCTACGAGCAGTACGTC. The gene calls are TRBV5-8 and TRBJ2-7; D not certain. V was cut by 0 bases and J by 2 bases, with 6 bases left in between. Germline CDR1 SGHTS, CDR2 YDEGEE. There are 13 residues in the CDR3.

This rearrangement joins TRBV12-3 or TRBV12-4 to TRBJ2-1, with TRBD2 matching over 8 bases. The CDR3 is 17 amino acids. With V trimmed by 6 bases and J by 1 base, 11 bases remained unmatched. The CDR3 loop is CASSLIRTSLSYNEQFF. As DNA, the CDR3 is TGTGCCAGCAGCCTGATTCGGACTAGCCTTTCCTACAATGAGCAGTTCTTC.

There are a few counts of this clonotype. The V gene is TRBV7-8, the J gene TRBJ1-3, with D perhaps matching TRBD1 (5 bases). Trimming removed 8 bases at V and 2 bases at J, with 7 bases between. From germline, CDR1 is SGHVS and CDR2 FQNEAQ. This CDR3 spans 12 amino acids. CDR3 sequence reads: CASWGAGNTIYF. CDR3 coding DNA: TGTGCCAGCTGGGGGGCTGGAAACACCATATATTTT.

This clonotype has just a few counts. This chain joins TRBV24-1 and TRBJ1-6; D unclear. Trimming took off 1 base at V and 2 bases at J, with 8 bases between the two ends. The germline gives CDR1 KGHDR, CDR2 SFDVKD. This CDR3 region has 16 residues. CDR3 residues: CATSDLGHTYNSPLHF. DNA for the CDR3: TGTGCCACCAGTGATTTAGGCCACACCTATAATTCACCCCTCCACTTT.

The genes are TRBV20-1 and TRBJ1-1; TRBD1 aligns across 7 bases. The CDR3 spans 14 residues. The germline CDR1 and CDR2 sequences are DFQATT and SNEGSKA (reference sequence). CDR3 DNA sequence: TGCAGCTCAGGGGGGGAGCGTCGGAACACTGAAGCTTTCTTT. Residues: CSSGGERRNTEAFF.